These 14 T cell receptor beta chains were all obtained from the same sample, sequenced in a study of T cell clusters in autoimmune cytopenias. TRB was amplified by touch-down multiplex PCR, primer pools A and B combined. TCRdb re-called the multiplex PCR reads; one entry per CDR3 protein, DNA not given. This repertoire includes around 9,700 distinct CDR3 sequences. About 37,500 genome equivalents of blood DNA were amplified for TRB. This sample was also put to use in a study of T cell repertoires in aging, cancer and after chemotherapy.

Sequencing input: peripheral blood. These TCRs come from a human donor in good health.

J is TRBJ2-3 and V is TRBV6-4; TCRdb designates TRBD2, a call that cannot be tested without DNA. Germline V gene lookup returns CDR1 MRHNA and CDR2 SNTAGT. This CDR3 spans 15 amino acids. CDR3 residues: CASSDRALPTDTQYF.

The V gene is TRBV5-6, the J gene TRBJ2-5; there is no DNA to check the TCRdb D call of TRBD1. CDR3 size: 17 residues. Per the germline V gene, CDR1 is SGHDT and CDR2 is YYEEEE. CDR3 protein: CASSLAGRGSDWETQYF.

This clonotype is identified as medium-sized from frequency. The V gene is TRBV30, the J gene TRBJ2-2; TCRdb names TRBD2, which stays unverified in the absence of DNA. Germline CDR1 and CDR2: GTSNPN and SVGIG (reference sequence). This CDR3 is built from 16 residues. This CDR3 reads CAWSRPRAPNTGELFF.

This chain uses TRBV6-1 with TRBJ1-6. The CDR3 consists of 16 residues. The germline gives CDR1 MNHNS, CDR2 SASEGT. The CDR3 loop reads CASKTRSESYNSPLHF.

V and J are TRBV12-3 or TRBV12-4 and TRBJ2-1; without DNA, the TCRdb call of TRBD1 cannot be checked. The CDR3 is 16 amino acids. Here the CDR3 reads CASSFGQGDSYNEQFF.

The rearrangement uses TRBV6-5 and TRBJ2-3. CDR1 is MNHEY and CDR2 is SVGAGI in the germline V gene. CDR3 length: 12 amino acids. The CDR3 loop reads CASKTSTDTQYF.

The chain couples TRBV19 to TRBJ2-3; with no DNA, the TCRdb D assignment of TRBD2 cannot be verified. The CDR3 is 19 residues long. In germline, CDR1 is LNHDA, CDR2 SQIVND (reference sequence). This CDR3 reads CASSIFALAGRSKADTQYF. The full variable domain, its missing parts supplied by reference TRBV19 and TRBJ2-3, is DGGITQSPKYLFRKEGQNVTLSCEQNLNHDAMYWYRQDPGQGLRLIYYSQIVNDFQKGDIAEGYSVSREKKESFPLTVTSAQKNPTAFYLCASSIFALAGRSKADTQYFGPGTRLTVL.

The chain links TRBV6-5 to TRBJ2-3; TCRdb reports TRBD1, a call that lacks DNA to check it against. Germline V gene lookup returns CDR1 MNHEY and CDR2 SVGAGI. The CDR3 spans 17 residues. The chain's CDR3 is CASSPWGQGERADTQYF.

The CDR3 sequence: CASSMLRGTNSNQPQHF. The chain combines TRBV19 with TRBJ1-5; TCRdb proposes TRBD1, but this gene call is untestable without DNA. This CDR3 contains 17 residues. Germline V lookup: CDR1 LNHDA, CDR2 SQIVND (reference sequence).

V gene TRBV6-4 combines with J gene TRBJ2-1; TCRdb selects TRBD2, and the lack of DNA leaves this call unchecked. Germline-derived CDR1 and CDR2 are MRHNA and SNTAGT. The CDR3 runs to 15 residues. Here the CDR3 reads CASSDSTSGSNEQFF.

The chain links TRBV12-3 or TRBV12-4 to TRBJ2-4; TCRdb's assignment of TRBD1 cannot be checked, as there is no DNA. The CDR3 runs to 15 residues. CDR3 region: CASSLETVAKNIQYF.

The rearrangement links TRBV6-5 to TRBJ2-1; TCRdb names TRBD2, which stays unverified in the absence of DNA. The CDR3 runs 13 residues. The germline V gene has CDR1 MNHEY and CDR2 SVGAGI. CDR3 sequence reads: CASATPGTLEQFF.

This sequence joins TRBV20-1 and TRBJ2-3; TCRdb picks TRBD1, but there is no DNA to check that call. The CDR3 contains 17 residues. Germline V gene lookup returns CDR1 DFQATT and CDR2 SNEGSKA (reference sequence). CDR3 residues: CSARTALATKRADTQYF.

The gene calls are TRBV6-5 and TRBJ1-2. Germline V gives CDR1 MNHEY, CDR2 SVGAGI. This CDR3 contains 13 residues. CDR3 protein: CASSYQSSGGYTF.